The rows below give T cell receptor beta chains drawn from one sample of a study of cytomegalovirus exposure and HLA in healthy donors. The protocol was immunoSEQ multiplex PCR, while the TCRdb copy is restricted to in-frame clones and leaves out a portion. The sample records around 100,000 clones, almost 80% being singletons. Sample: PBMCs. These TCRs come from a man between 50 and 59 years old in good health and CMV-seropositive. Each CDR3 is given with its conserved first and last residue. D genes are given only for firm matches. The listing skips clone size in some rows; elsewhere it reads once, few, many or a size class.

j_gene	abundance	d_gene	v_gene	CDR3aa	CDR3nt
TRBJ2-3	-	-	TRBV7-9	CAGKGGTDTQYF	TGTGCCGGAAAGGGGGGCACAGATACGCAGTATTTT
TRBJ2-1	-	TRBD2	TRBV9	CASSPRPLAGGPDEQFF	TGTGCCAGCAGCCCCCGGCCATTAGCGGGAGGGCCTGATGAGCAGTTCTTC
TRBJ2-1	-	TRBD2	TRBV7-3	CASSSAGLNYNEQFF	TGTGCCAGCAGCTCCGCGGGACTAAATTACAATGAGCAGTTCTTC
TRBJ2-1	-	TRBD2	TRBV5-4	CASSPGGGRGNEQFF	TGTGCCAGCAGCCCCGGAGGCGGGAGAGGAAATGAGCAGTTCTTC
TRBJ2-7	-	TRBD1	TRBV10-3	CAISGSPKIWGTGDHEQYF	TGTGCCATCAGTGGGAGTCCCAAGATCTGGGGGACAGGGGACCACGAGCAGTACTTC
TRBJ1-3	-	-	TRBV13	CASSLVGDTIYF	TGTGCCAGCAGCTTAGTAGGAGACACCATATATTTT
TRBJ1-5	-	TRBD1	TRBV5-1	CASSLVPGQNQPQHF	TGCGCCAGCAGCTTGGTACCGGGACAGAATCAGCCCCAGCATTTT
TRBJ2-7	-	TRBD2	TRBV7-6	CASSLTSGRDGQYF	TGTGCCAGCAGCTTAACTAGCGGGCGGGATGGGCAGTACTTC
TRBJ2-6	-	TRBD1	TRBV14	CASSHRQGVSSGANVLTF	TGTGCCAGCAGCCACCGACAGGGTGTTAGCTCTGGGGCCAACGTCCTGACTTTC
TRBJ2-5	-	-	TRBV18	CASSLSQGLLETQYF	TGTGCCAGCTCCCTTTCCCAGGGTTTATTGGAGACCCAGTACTTC
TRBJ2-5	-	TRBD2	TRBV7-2	CASSMLPLAGVETQYF	TGTGCCAGCAGCATGTTGCCTCTAGCGGGAGTTGAGACCCAGTACTTC
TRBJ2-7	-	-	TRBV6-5	CASSHSGRSSYEQYF	TGTGCCAGCAGCCACTCGGGTAGGAGCTCCTACGAGCAGTACTTC
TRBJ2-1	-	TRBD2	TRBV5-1	CASSLGGLAAYNEQFF	TGCGCCAGCAGCTTGGGGGGACTAGCGGCCTACAATGAGCAGTTCTTC
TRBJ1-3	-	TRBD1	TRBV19	CASRLGQDGSGNTIYF	TGTGCCAGTAGACTCGGACAGGACGGCTCTGGAAACACCATATATTTT
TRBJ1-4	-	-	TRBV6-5	CASSKREGEKLFF	TGTGCCAGCAGCAAAAGGGAGGGAGAAAAACTGTTTTTT
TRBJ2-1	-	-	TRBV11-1	CASSLGRANEQFF	TGTGCCAGCAGCTTAGGCAGGGCAAATGAGCAGTTCTTC
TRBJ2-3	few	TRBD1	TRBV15	CATSGGGQGSDTQYF	TGTGCCACCAGCGGGGGGGGACAGGGATCAGATACGCAGTATTTT
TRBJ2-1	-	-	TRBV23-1	CASGTHVLLYNEQFF	TGCGCCAGCGGGACACACGTCCTTCTCTACAATGAGCAGTTCTTC
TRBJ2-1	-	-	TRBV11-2	CASSLAVNNEQFF	TGTGCCAGCAGCTTAGCAGTAAACAATGAGCAGTTCTTC
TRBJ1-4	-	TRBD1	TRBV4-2	CASSQVTGDGNEKLFF	TGTGCCAGCAGCCAAGTAACAGGGGATGGCAATGAAAAACTGTTTTTT
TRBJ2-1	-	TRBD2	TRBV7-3	CASSITSADNEQFF	TGTGCCAGCAGCATAACTAGCGCTGACAATGAGCAGTTCTTC
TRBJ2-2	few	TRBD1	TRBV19	CASSRRQGSTGELFF	TGTGCCAGTAGTAGGCGACAGGGATCCACCGGGGAGCTGTTTTTT
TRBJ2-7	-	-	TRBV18	CASSPGSSYEQYF	TGTGCCAGCTCACCGGGGAGCTCCTACGAGCAGTACTTC
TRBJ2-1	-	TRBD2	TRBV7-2	CASSLSGSFNEQFF	TGTGCCAGCAGCTTAAGCGGGAGTTTTAATGAGCAGTTCTTC
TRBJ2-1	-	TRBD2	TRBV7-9	CASSLGGGSYNEQFF	TGTGCCAGCAGCTTAGGGGGGGGCTCCTACAATGAGCAGTTCTTC
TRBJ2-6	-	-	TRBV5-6	CASSLAAGAGSGANVLTF	TGTGCCAGCAGCTTGGCCGCAGGGGCGGGCTCTGGGGCCAACGTCCTGACTTTC
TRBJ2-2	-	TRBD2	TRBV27	CASSLLAGARTGELFF	TGTGCCAGCAGTTTACTAGCGGGAGCGCGGACCGGGGAGCTGTTTTTT
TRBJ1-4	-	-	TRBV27	CASRYAGGEKLFF	TGTGCCAGCAGGTACGCCGGGGGTGAAAAACTGTTTTTT
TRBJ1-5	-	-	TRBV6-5	CASRGDGSGYQPQHF	TGTGCCAGTCGGGGGGACGGGAGTGGGTATCAGCCCCAGCATTTT
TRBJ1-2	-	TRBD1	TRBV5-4	CASSLPGQNYGYTF	TGTGCCAGCAGCCTTCCGGGACAGAACTATGGCTACACCTTC
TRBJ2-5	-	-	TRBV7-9	CSSGGAGLAGETQYF	TGTTCCAGTGGAGGGGCCGGACTCGCCGGGGAGACCCAGTACTTC
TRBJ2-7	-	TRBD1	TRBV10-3	CAISDIRGPYEQYF	TGTGCCATCAGTGACATCAGGGGGCCCTACGAGCAGTACTTC
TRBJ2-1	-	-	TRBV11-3	CASSEGVGREQFF	TGTGCCAGCAGCGAAGGGGTGGGGCGTGAGCAGTTCTTC
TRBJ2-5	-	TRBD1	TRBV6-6	CASRTGGRETQYF	TGTGCCAGCAGGACAGGGGGTAGAGAGACCCAGTACTTC
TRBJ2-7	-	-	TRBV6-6	CASSYSAEQYF	TGTGCCAGCAGTTACTCGGCCGAGCAGTACTTC
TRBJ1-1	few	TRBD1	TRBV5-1	CASSLYRGTGTNTEAFF	TGCGCCAGCAGCTTGTATAGAGGGACAGGGACGAACACTGAAGCTTTCTTT
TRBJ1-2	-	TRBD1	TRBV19	CASSMGRDSIYGYTF	TGTGCCAGTAGTATGGGTCGGGACAGTATCTATGGCTACACCTTC
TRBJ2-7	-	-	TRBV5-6	CASSLGAPYEQYF	TGTGCCAGCAGTTTGGGGGCTCCTTACGAGCAATACTTC
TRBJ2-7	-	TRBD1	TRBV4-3	CASSPNRGPYEQYF	TGCGCCAGCAGCCCAAACAGGGGTCCCTACGAGCAGTACTTC
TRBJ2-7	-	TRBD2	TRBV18	CASSPPGFLAGGPDEQYF	TGTGCCAGCTCACCACCCGGATTCTTAGCGGGAGGGCCTGACGAGCAGTACTTC
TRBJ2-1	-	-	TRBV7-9	CASSDRTQKLYNEQFF	TGTGCCAGCAGCGACCGGACTCAAAAACTGTACAATGAGCAGTTCTTC
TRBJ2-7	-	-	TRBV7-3	CASSEYSYEQYF	TGTGCCAGCAGCGAATACAGCTACGAGCAGTACTTC
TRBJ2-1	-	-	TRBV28	CASTEAQRDNEQFF	TGTGCCAGCACTGAAGCACAGAGGGACAATGAGCAGTTCTTC
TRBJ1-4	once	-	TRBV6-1	CASKRATNEKLFF	TGTGCCAGCAAGAGAGCAACTAATGAAAAACTGTTTTTT
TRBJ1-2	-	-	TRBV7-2	CASSQTANYGYTF	TGTGCCAGCAGCCAGACAGCGAACTATGGCTACACCTTC
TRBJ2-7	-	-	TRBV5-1	CASSSPGQTSEQYF	TGCGCCAGCAGCTCGCCGGGACAGACTAGTGAGCAGTACTTC
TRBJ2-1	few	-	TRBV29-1	CSVERRNNEQFF	TGCAGCGTTGAACGGAGAAACAATGAGCAGTTCTTC
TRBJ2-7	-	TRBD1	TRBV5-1	CASSLGDRVYEQYF	TGCGCCAGCAGCTTGGGGGACAGGGTCTACGAGCAGTACTTC
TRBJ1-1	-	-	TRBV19	CASSITGSTEAFF	TGTGCCAGTAGTATCACAGGGTCCACTGAAGCTTTCTTT
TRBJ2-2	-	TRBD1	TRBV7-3	CASSSTQGPGELFF	TGTGCCAGCAGCTCAACACAGGGGCCCGGGGAGCTGTTTTTT
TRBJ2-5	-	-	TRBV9	CASSLWPGETQYF	TGTGCCAGCAGCTTATGGCCGGGGGAGACCCAGTACTTC
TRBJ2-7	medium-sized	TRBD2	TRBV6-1	CASSEREIDEQYF	TGTGCCAGCAGTGAGCGGGAGATCGACGAGCAGTACTTC
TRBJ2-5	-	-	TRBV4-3	CASSQDIPGTVQETQYF	TGCGCCAGCAGCCAAGACATCCCGGGAACGGTCCAAGAGACCCAGTACTTC
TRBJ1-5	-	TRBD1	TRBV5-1	CASSLGTGVQPQHF	TGCGCCAGTAGCTTGGGGACAGGGGTTCAGCCCCAGCATTTT
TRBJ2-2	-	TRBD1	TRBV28	CASNLASSGDRHWGELFF	TGTGCCAGCAATTTGGCCTCATCGGGGGACAGGCACTGGGGGGAGCTGTTTTTT
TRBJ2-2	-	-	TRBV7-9	CASSPAGDTGELFF	TGTGCCAGCAGCCCGGCAGGGGACACCGGGGAGCTGTTTTTT
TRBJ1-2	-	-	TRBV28	CASSLLYGVYGYTF	TGTGCCAGCAGTTTATTGTACGGTGTCTATGGCTACACCTTC
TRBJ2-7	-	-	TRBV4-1	CASSQGLALTYEQYF	TGCGCCAGCAGCCAAGGGCTAGCGTTAACCTACGAGCAGTACTTC
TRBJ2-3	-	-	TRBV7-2	CASSLQSTDTQYF	TGTGCCAGCAGCTTGCAGAGCACAGATACGCAGTATTTT
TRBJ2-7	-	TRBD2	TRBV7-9	CASSLAGGPSEQYF	TGTGCCAGCAGCTTAGCGGGAGGGCCTTCTGAGCAGTACTTC